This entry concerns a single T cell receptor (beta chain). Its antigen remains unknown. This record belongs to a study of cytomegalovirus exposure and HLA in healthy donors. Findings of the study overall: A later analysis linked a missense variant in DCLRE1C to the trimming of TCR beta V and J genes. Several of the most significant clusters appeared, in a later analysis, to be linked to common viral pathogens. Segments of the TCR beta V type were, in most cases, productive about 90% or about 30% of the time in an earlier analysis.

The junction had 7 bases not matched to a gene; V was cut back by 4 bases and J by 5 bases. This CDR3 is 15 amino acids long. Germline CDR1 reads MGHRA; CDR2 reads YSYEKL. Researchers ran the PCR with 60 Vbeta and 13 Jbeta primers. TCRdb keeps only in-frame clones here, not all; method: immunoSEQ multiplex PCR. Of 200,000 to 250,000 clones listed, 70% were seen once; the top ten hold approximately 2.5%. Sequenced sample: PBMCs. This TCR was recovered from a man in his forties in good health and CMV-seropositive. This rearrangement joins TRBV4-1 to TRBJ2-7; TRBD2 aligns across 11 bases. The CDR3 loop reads CASSLSGTSGNEQYF. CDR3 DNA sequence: TGCGCCAGCAGCCTATCCGGGACTAGCGGTAACGAGCAGTACTTC.